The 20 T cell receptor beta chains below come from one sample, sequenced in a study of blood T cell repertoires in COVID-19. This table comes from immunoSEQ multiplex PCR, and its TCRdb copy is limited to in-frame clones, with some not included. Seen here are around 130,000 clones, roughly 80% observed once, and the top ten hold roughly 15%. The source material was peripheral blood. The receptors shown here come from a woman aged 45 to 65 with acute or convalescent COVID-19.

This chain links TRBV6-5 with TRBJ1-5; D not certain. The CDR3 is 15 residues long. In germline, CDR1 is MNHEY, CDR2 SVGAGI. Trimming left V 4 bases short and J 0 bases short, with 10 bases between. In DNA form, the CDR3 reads TGTGCCAGCAGTTGGGTTGGAGGTAGCAATCAGCCCCAGCATTTT. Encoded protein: CASSWVGGSNQPQHF.

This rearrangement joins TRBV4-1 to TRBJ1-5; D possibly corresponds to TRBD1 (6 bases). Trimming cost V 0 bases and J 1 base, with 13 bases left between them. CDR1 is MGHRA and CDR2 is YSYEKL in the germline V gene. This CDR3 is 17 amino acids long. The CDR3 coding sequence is TGCGCCAGCAGCCAAGAAGGGGGACCGAGGAGCAATCAGCCCCAGCATTTT. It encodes CASSQEGGPRSNQPQHF.

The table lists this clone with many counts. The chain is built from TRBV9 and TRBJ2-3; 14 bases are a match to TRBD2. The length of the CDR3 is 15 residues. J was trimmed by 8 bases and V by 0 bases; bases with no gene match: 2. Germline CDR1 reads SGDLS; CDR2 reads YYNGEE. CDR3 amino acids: CASSVDGLAGGTQYF. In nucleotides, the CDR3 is TGTGCCAGCAGCGTAGACGGACTAGCGGGGGGTACGCAGTATTTT.

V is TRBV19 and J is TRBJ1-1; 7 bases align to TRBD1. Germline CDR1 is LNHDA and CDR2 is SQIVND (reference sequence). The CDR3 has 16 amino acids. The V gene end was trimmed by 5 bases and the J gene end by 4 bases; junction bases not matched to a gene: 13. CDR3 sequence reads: CASSPQTGQEGTEAFF. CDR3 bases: TGTGCCAGTAGTCCACAGACAGGGCAGGAGGGCACTGAAGCTTTCTTT. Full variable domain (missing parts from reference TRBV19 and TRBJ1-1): DGGITQSPKYLFRKEGQNVTLSCEQNLNHDAMYWYRQDPGQGLRLIYYSQIVNDFQKGDIAEGYSVSREKKESFPLTVTSAQKNPTAFYLCASSPQTGQEGTEAFFGQGTRLTVV.

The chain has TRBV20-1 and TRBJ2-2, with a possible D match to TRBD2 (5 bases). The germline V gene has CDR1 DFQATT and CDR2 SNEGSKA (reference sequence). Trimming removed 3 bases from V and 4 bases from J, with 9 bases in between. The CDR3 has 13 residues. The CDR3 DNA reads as TGCAGTGCTAGTCTCGGGGTCACCGGGGAGCTGTTTTTT. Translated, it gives CSASLGVTGELFF.

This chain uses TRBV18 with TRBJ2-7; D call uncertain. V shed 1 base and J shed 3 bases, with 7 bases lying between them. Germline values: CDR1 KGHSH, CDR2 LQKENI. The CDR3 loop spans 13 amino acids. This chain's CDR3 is CASSPQSGYEQYF. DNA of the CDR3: TGTGCCAGCTCACCACAATCCGGCTACGAGCAGTACTTC. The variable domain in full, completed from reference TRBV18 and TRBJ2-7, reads NAGVMQNPRHLVRRRGQEARLRCSPMKGHSHVYWYRQLPEEGLKFMVYLQKENIIDESGMPKERFSAEFPKEGPSILRIQQVVRGDSAAYFCASSPQSGYEQYFGPGTRLTVT.

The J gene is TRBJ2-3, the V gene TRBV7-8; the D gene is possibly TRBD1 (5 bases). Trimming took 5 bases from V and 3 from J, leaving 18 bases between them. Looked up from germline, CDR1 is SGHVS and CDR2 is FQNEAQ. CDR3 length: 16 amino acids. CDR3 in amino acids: CASSQASWGPTDTQYF. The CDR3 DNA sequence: TGTGCCAGCAGCCAAGCCTCGTGGGGCCCGACAGATACGCAGTATTTT.

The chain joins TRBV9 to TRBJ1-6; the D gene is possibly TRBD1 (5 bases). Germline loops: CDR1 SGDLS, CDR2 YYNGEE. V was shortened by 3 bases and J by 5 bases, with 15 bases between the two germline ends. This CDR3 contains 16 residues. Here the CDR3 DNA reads TGTGCCAGCAGCGGCCGACAGAAGGAAAATAATTCACCCCTCCACTTT. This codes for CASSGRQKENNSPLHF.

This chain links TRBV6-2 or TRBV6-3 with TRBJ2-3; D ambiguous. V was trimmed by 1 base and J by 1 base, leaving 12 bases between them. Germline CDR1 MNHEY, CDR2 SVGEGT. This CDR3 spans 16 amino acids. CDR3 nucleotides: TGTGCCAGCAGTTACTTGGTGGGCGAACGCACAGATACGCAGTATTTT. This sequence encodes CASSYLVGERTDTQYF.

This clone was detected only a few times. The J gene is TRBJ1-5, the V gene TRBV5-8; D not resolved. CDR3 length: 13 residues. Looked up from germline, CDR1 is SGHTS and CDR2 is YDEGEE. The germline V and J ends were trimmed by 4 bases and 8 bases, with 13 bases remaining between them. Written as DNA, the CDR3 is TGTGCCAGCAGCGGCGGGTTCGACGAGCCCCAGCATTTT. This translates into CASSGGFDEPQHF. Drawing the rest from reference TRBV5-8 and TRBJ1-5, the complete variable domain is EAGVTQSPTHLIKTRGQQATLRCSPISGHTSVYWYQQALGLGLQFLLWYDEGEERNRGNFPPRFSGRQFPNYSSELNVNALELEDSALYLCASSGGFDEPQHFGDGTRLSIL.

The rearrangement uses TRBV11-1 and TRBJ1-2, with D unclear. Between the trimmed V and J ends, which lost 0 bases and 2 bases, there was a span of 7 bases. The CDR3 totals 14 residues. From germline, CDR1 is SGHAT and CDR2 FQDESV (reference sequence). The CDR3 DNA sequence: TGTGCCAGCAGCTTAGCCGCGGGCAACTATGGCTACACCTTC. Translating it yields CASSLAAGNYGYTF.

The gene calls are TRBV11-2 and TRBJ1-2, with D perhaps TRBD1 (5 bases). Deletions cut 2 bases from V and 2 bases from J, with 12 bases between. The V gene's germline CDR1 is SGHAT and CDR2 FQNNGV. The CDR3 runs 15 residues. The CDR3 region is CASSLLGGGNYGYTF. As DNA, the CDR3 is TGTGCCAGCAGCTTACTGGGGGGTGGGAACTATGGCTACACCTTC.

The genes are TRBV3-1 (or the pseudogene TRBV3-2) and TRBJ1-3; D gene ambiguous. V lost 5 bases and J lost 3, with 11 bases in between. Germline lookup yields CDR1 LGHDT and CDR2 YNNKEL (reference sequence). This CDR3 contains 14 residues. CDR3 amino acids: CASSSPGNGNTIYF. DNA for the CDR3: TGTGCCAGCAGCTCGCCGGGAAATGGAAACACCATATATTTT.

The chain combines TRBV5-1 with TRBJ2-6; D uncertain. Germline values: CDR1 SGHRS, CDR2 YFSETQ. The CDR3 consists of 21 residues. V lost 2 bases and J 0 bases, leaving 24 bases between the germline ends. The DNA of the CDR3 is TGCGCCAGCAGCTTACTGCCATTCTCGGCAGGCCAGCACTCTGGGGCCAACGTCCTGACTTTC. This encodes CASSLLPFSAGQHSGANVLTF.

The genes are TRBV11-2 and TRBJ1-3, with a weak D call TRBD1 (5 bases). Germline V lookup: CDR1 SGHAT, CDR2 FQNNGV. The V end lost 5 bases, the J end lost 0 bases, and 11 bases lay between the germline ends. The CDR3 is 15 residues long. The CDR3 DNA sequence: TGTGCCAGCAGCGAACAGGATACCTCTGGAAACACCATATATTTT. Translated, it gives CASSEQDTSGNTIYF.

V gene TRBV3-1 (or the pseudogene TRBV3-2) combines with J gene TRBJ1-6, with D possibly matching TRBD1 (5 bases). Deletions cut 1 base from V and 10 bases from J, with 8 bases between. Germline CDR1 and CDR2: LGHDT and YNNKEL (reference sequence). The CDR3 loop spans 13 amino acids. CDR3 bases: TGTGCCAGCAGCCAAGGGGAGGGGTCACCCCTCCACTTT. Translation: CASSQGEGSPLHF.

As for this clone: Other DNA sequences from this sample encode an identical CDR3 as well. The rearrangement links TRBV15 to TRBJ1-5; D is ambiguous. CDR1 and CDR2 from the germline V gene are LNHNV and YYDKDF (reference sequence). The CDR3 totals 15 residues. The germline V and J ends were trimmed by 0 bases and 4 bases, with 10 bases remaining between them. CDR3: CATSRDPGGNQPQHF. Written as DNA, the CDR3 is TGTGCCACCAGCAGAGATCCGGGTGGGAATCAGCCCCAGCATTTT. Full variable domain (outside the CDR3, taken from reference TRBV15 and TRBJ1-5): DAMVIQNPRYQVTQFGKPVTLSCSQTLNHNVMYWYQQKSSQAPKLLFHYYDKDFNNEADTPDNFQSRRPNTSFCFLDIRSPGLGDTAMYLCATSRDPGGNQPQHFGDGTRLSIL.

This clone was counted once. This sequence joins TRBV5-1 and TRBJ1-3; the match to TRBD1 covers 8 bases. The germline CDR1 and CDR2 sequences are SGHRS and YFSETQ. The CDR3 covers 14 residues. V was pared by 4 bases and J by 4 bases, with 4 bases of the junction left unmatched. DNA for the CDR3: TGCGCCAGCAGCCAGACAGGGGTCGGAAACACCATATATTTT. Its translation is CASSQTGVGNTIYF.

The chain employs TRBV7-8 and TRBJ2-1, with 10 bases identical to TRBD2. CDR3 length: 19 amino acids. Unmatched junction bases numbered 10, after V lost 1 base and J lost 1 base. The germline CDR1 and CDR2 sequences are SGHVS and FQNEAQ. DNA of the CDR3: TGTGCCAGCAGCTTAGTGGTGAGCGGGGGGGCCGGTTCCTACAATGAGCAGTTCTTC. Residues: CASSLVVSGGAGSYNEQFF.

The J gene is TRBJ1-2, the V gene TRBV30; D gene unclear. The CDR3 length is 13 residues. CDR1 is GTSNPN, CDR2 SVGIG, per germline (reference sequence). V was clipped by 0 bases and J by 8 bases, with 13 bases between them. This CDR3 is CAWSVRGSLGYTF. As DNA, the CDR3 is TGTGCCTGGAGTGTACGGGGTTCCCTGGGCTACACCTTC.